A selection of T cell receptor beta chains follows, all from one sample in a study of cytomegalovirus exposure and HLA in healthy donors. Profiled with immunoSEQ multiplex PCR; TCRdb holds only in-frame clones, not every one. Counted here are 240,000 or so clones, approximately 83% occurring once; the ten biggest clones make up 1% to 1.5%. Sequenced material: PBMCs. Every receptor here comes from a woman younger than 45 in good health and CMV-seropositive. Each CDR3 is given with its conserved first and last residue. Fields, in order: V gene, D gene, clone size, J gene, CDR3 DNA, CDR3 protein. D genes are given only for firm matches. Size is stated for part of the rows, as once, few or many counts, or as a class when the clone is expanded.

V: TRBV2
D: NA
size: few
J: TRBJ2-7
DNA: TGTGCCAGCAGTCAATCCTACGAGCAGTACTTC
CDR3: CASSQSYEQYF

V: TRBV19
D: TRBD2
size: NA
J: TRBJ2-7
DNA: TGTGCCAGTAGTTTGGCTAGCGGGAGCTCCGAGCAGTACTTC
CDR3: CASSLASGSSEQYF

V: TRBV7-9
D: TRBD1
size: NA
J: TRBJ1-4
DNA: TGTGCCAGCAGCTTCCCGGCAGGGGGCGATGGTGAAAAACTGTTTTTT
CDR3: CASSFPAGGDGEKLFF

V: TRBV10-1
D: TRBD1
size: NA
J: TRBJ2-6
DNA: TGCGCCAGCAGTGATACAGGGGTCTTCTCTGGGGCCAACGTCCTGACTTTC
CDR3: CASSDTGVFSGANVLTF

V: TRBV7-2
D: TRBD2
size: NA
J: TRBJ2-2
DNA: TGTGCCAGCAGCTTAGCACTAGCGGGAGGGCAGTTTTTT
CDR3: CASSLALAGGQFF

V: TRBV5-1
D: TRBD2
size: few
J: TRBJ2-5
DNA: TGCGCCAGCAGCTTGGGGGCTAGCGGGGTTGGAGAGACCCAGTACTTC
CDR3: CASSLGASGVGETQYF

V: TRBV6-1
D: TRBD2
size: once
J: TRBJ2-2
DNA: TGTGCCAGCAGTGTAACTAGCGGGAGACAAAAAACCGGGGAGCTGTTTTTT
CDR3: CASSVTSGRQKTGELFF

V: TRBV9
D: NA
size: NA
J: TRBJ2-7
DNA: TGTGCCAGCAGCGGAGGGTATACCGGGCACTCCTACGAGCAGTACTTC
CDR3: CASSGGYTGHSYEQYF

V: TRBV6-1
D: TRBD2
size: NA
J: TRBJ2-2
DNA: TGTGCCAGCAGCCCTAGCGGGATCGGGGAGCTGTTTTTT
CDR3: CASSPSGIGELFF

V: TRBV6-1
D: NA
size: NA
J: TRBJ2-1
DNA: TGTGCCAGCAGCACTACAGGTGAGAAGTACAATGAGCAGTTCTTC
CDR3: CASSTTGEKYNEQFF

V: TRBV19
D: TRBD1
size: NA
J: TRBJ1-5
DNA: TGTGCCAGTAGACTCGACAGGGCACATCAGCCCCAGCATTTT
CDR3: CASRLDRAHQPQHF

V: TRBV10-3
D: NA
size: NA
J: TRBJ1-4
DNA: TGTGCCCCCTGGGGGGGCGGAGCCAGCCCAACTAATGAAAAACTGTTTTTT
CDR3: CAPWGGGASPTNEKLFF

V: TRBV29-1
D: TRBD1
size: once
J: TRBJ1-1
DNA: TGCAGCGTGAGGACAGGGCGTTACACTGAAGCTTTCTTT
CDR3: CSVRTGRYTEAFF

V: TRBV19
D: NA
size: NA
J: TRBJ1-5
DNA: TGTGCCAGTAGTATAGTTGGAGGGGCGACTCCCCAGCATTTT
CDR3: CASSIVGGATPQHF

V: TRBV18
D: NA
size: NA
J: TRBJ2-7
DNA: TGTGCCAGCTCACCAGAGGGCGCGCAGTACTTC
CDR3: CASSPEGAQYF

V: TRBV2
D: TRBD2
size: NA
J: TRBJ2-3
DNA: TGTGCCGGCATTGGGTTCCCGGGACTAGCGGGAGGCTGGGGCACAGATACGCAGTATTTT
CDR3: CAGIGFPGLAGGWGTDTQYF

V: TRBV7-2
D: NA
size: NA
J: TRBJ2-7
DNA: TGTGCCAGCGCCACCGGCGGCGGCTTCCCCTACGAGCAGTACTTC
CDR3: CASATGGGFPYEQYF

V: TRBV10-1
D: NA
size: NA
J: TRBJ1-2
DNA: TGCGCCAGCAGTGAGTCGTCGGGGGGCTCACAGATAAACTATGGCTACACCTTC
CDR3: CASSESSGGSQINYGYTF

V: TRBV7-9
D: NA
size: NA
J: TRBJ2-7
DNA: TGTGCCAGCAGCTTAATCCCGACAGGTAATAAGTACGAGCAGTACTTC
CDR3: CASSLIPTGNKYEQYF

V: TRBV27
D: TRBD1
size: NA
J: TRBJ1-1
DNA: TGTGCCAGCAAACCCGGGACAGGGGGCACTGAAGCTTTCTTT
CDR3: CASKPGTGGTEAFF

V: TRBV9
D: TRBD1
size: NA
J: TRBJ2-1
DNA: TGTGCCAGCAGCGTAGGACGGGGACAGTACAATGAGCAGTTCTTC
CDR3: CASSVGRGQYNEQFF

V: TRBV7-9
D: NA
size: NA
J: TRBJ2-2
DNA: TGTGCCAGCAGCCTAAGGACACACGGGGAGCTGTTTTTT
CDR3: CASSLRTHGELFF

V: TRBV4-1
D: NA
size: once
J: TRBJ1-3
DNA: TGCGCCAGCAGCCAAGATTATCCGGGGAGGAGAAACACCATATATTTT
CDR3: CASSQDYPGRRNTIYF

V: TRBV27
D: NA
size: NA
J: TRBJ2-7
DNA: TGTGCCAGCAGTCCGTCCTCGGGACACGTCTCCTGGGAGCAGTACTTC
CDR3: CASSPSSGHVSWEQYF

V: TRBV27
D: TRBD2
size: NA
J: TRBJ2-3
DNA: TGTGCCAGCAGTTTAAAAACGACTAGCCTTATGAAGGCAGATACGCAGTATTTT
CDR3: CASSLKTTSLMKADTQYF

V: TRBV9
D: TRBD1
size: once
J: TRBJ1-2
DNA: TGTGCCAGCAGCGTAATGCGACAGGGGGGGATCTACACCTTC
CDR3: CASSVMRQGGIYTF

V: TRBV9
D: NA
size: NA
J: TRBJ1-3
DNA: TGTGCCAGCAGCGTAGGGGCAAATAATCTTGGAAACACCATATATTTT
CDR3: CASSVGANNLGNTIYF

V: TRBV6-7
D: TRBD2
size: NA
J: TRBJ2-7
DNA: TGTGCCAGCATTGGAGCGGGAGGGATCTCCTACGAGCAGTACTTC
CDR3: CASIGAGGISYEQYF

V: TRBV5-8
D: TRBD1
size: NA
J: TRBJ1-5
DNA: TGTGCCAGCAGCGTATGGGACAGGGGGCCGCCCCAGCATTTT
CDR3: CASSVWDRGPPQHF

V: TRBV7-6
D: NA
size: NA
J: TRBJ1-5
DNA: TGTGCCAGCAGCTTGGATCCCCCCCTTCGGGTCGAGGGCGTGGACAGCAATCAGCCCCAGCATTTT
CDR3: CASSLDPPLRVEGVDSNQPQHF

V: TRBV30
D: NA
size: NA
J: TRBJ2-7
DNA: TGTGCCTGGAGGGGTGCGGGGAGCTCCTACGAGCAGTACTTC
CDR3: CAWRGAGSSYEQYF

V: TRBV2
D: TRBD2
size: NA
J: TRBJ2-2
DNA: TGTGCCAGCAGGAAGGGACTAGCGGGAGGGCCGGACGGGGAGCTGTTTTTT
CDR3: CASRKGLAGGPDGELFF

V: TRBV5-1
D: TRBD1
size: NA
J: TRBJ2-7
DNA: TGCGCCAGCAGGGGACAGGGGGCCGAACTCGGTGAGCAGTACTTC
CDR3: CASRGQGAELGEQYF

V: TRBV29-1
D: NA
size: NA
J: TRBJ2-7
DNA: TGCAGCGGTTCGCAGGGGGGTTCCTACGAGCAGTACTTC
CDR3: CSGSQGGSYEQYF

V: TRBV6-5
D: NA
size: NA
J: TRBJ1-1
DNA: TGTGCCAGCACCTACACAGGTCCGAACACTGAAGCTTTCTTT
CDR3: CASTYTGPNTEAFF

V: TRBV5-1
D: TRBD2
size: NA
J: TRBJ2-1
DNA: TGCGCCAGCAGCTTCGGGTTAGCGGGAGGGCCTGGGGATAATGAGCAGTTCTTC
CDR3: CASSFGLAGGPGDNEQFF

V: TRBV19
D: NA
size: NA
J: TRBJ2-4
DNA: TGTGCCAGTAGTACCCGCCGATTGAGGGGACTTGGGTTCGAAAACATTCAGTACTTC
CDR3: CASSTRRLRGLGFENIQYF

V: TRBV18
D: NA
size: NA
J: TRBJ1-3
DNA: TGTGCCAGCTCACCAGGGACAAACTCTGGAAACACCATATATTTT
CDR3: CASSPGTNSGNTIYF

V: TRBV14
D: TRBD1
size: NA
J: TRBJ2-7
DNA: TGTGCCAGCAGCCAAGCGGGACAGGCCCCCTCCTACGAGCAGTACTTC
CDR3: CASSQAGQAPSYEQYF

V: TRBV7-9
D: NA
size: NA
J: TRBJ1-4
DNA: TGTGCCAGCAGCTTGGGGGCAGGAAAGATTAATGAAAAACTGTTTTTT
CDR3: CASSLGAGKINEKLFF

V: TRBV23-1
D: TRBD2
size: NA
J: TRBJ2-4
DNA: TGCGCCAGCGGATACCGAGCGGGAAAAAACATTCAGTACTTC
CDR3: CASGYRAGKNIQYF

V: TRBV7-9
D: TRBD1
size: once
J: TRBJ1-2
DNA: TGTGCCAGCAGCTTCCAGGGGGCTGGGGGCTACACCTTC
CDR3: CASSFQGAGGYTF

V: TRBV19
D: TRBD1
size: NA
J: TRBJ1-2
DNA: TGTGCCAGTAGTAGACAGGGGGCTACGTTTTCCTATGGCTACACCTTC
CDR3: CASSRQGATFSYGYTF

V: TRBV6-1
D: NA
size: NA
J: TRBJ1-2
DNA: TGTGCCAGCAGAGGGACTGGGCCGGCCGGCTACACCTTC
CDR3: CASRGTGPAGYTF

V: TRBV5-1
D: TRBD2
size: NA
J: TRBJ2-6
DNA: TGCGCCAGCGGGGACGGGGGGGCTTTCAACGTCCTGACTTTC
CDR3: CASGDGGAFNVLTF

V: TRBV7-9
D: NA
size: NA
J: TRBJ2-5
DNA: TGTGCCAGCAGCTTAAAGACAGCTCAAGAGACCCAGTACTTC
CDR3: CASSLKTAQETQYF

V: TRBV28
D: NA
size: once
J: TRBJ1-2
DNA: TGTGCCAGCAGTGGGGGGAACTATGGCTACACCTTC
CDR3: CASSGGNYGYTF